This TCR beta chain was sequenced for a study of T cell repertoires in ileal Crohn's disease (dated by TCRdb to between 2018 and 2021). With regard to the full study: Median disease duration was around eight years, and around a third of patients were identified as active smokers at the time of surgery. A total of 170 or so mucosal samples from 57 patients were sequenced, collected from several sites on the surgical specimen and at postoperative endoscopy. All patients had surgery for a complication: stricturing disease in 61% and penetrating disease in around 39%. A Rutgeerts score higher than i0 was the definition used for endoscopic postoperative recurrence. The study was conducted in parallel with a multicentre cohort that was designed to identify predictors of early endoscopic recurrence following ileocolonic resection. A prospective multicentre cohort supplied the 57 Crohn's disease patients whose TCR repertoires were analysed. Postoperative therapy was given to about half of the patients, with thiopurines administered to more than 10 patients and anti-TNF agents administered to about 20 patients. The investigation overall reported the following: Endoscopic recurrence was linked to a higher percentage of high-frequency clones at surgery, and recurrence occurred in every patient whose clonality exceeded 26.8% (18/57). Compared with CD4 T cells, sorted CD8 T cells held more high-frequency clones, which suggests that the mucosal expansions were mostly CD8. A significantly higher proportion of clonal expansions was observed in active smokers at surgery than in non-smokers (approximately 26% vs 20%, p=0.02). Only a subgroup of patients, of unstated size, had mucosal CD4 and CD8 T cells sorted and sequenced.

Concerning this clone itself: Its binding antigen is unknown. One end of the junction varies from germline; a read error may be responsible.

Eligible patients were adults with ileal or ileocolonic Crohn's disease who had an indication for ileocolonic resection. Before DNA extraction, whole ileal mucosal biopsies were kept frozen at -80 degrees C. Genomic DNA was extracted from frozen whole biopsies with a TRizol-based method and quantified on a NanoDrop 2000 spectrophotometer. For commercial TCRB immunosequencing, about 500 nanograms of biopsy DNA were submitted for each sample. A two-step, amplification bias-controlled multiplex PCR was used by Adaptive Biotechnology to amplify CDR3 regions from genomic DNA. Primers covering every V and J gene segment were used in the first PCR, while barcodes and Illumina adapters were added in the second PCR. CDR3 libraries were sequenced on an Illumina instrument. The authors processed their data as follows. The analysis drew on both the pipelines supplied by the vendor and custom analysis of the raw data in R/Bioconductor running R version 3.3.0. Clonality, which ranges from 0 to 1, was calculated as the inverse of the normalised Shannon entropy across all productive clones. High-frequency clones were defined as the share of the repertoire occupied by the top 100 clones, with only clones passing a 95% confidence test being retained. The Simpson index measured repertoire diversity, and the Morisita-Horn index measured overlap between samples. As stored in TCRdb, this immuneACCESS dataset retains in-frame rearrangements with V and J assigned. A fraction of the clones does not appear; measured against another copy, unresolved V genes explain less than half of the discrepancy, and the remainder lacks a known reason. V and J calls and clone size are those listed in that table; D and trimming were worked out from the DNA. Across this sample there are more than 25,000 clones, with roughly 78% seen only once. The biggest ten clones account for 19% of the sample.

Including the terminal cysteine and phenylalanine, the CDR3 comprises 13 residues. Just the 39-base CDR3 DNA is kept, in frame starting at base 1. Sequences SNHLY (CDR1) and FYNNEI (CDR2) are obtained from the germline V gene. The TCR sequence derives from an adult with Crohn's disease. The sample taken for sequencing was ileal tissue. The rearrangement combines TRBV2 with TRBJ1-5; confidence is insufficient to name the D gene. The DNA sequence is as follows: TGTGTCAGCAGTGAAGACCGAGATCAGCCCCAGCATTTT. Translated, it gives CVSSEDRDQPQHF.